This T cell receptor (beta chain) was recovered during a study of naive and memory T cell subsets. Whole-study results and caveats: Activation and differentiation may alter RNA-based TCR counts.

Two oligonucleotides, mixed equimolar, formed the beta constant-region primer covering TRBC1 and TRBC2. TCRdb processed the UMI-ligation and nested PCR reads anew with MiXCR; each CDR3 protein has one entry. This table holds under 40,000 distinct CDR3 sequences, roughly 15% found once. V was trimmed by 7 bases and J by 2 bases, leaving 15 bases between them. CDR1 and CDR2 from the germline V gene are MNHEY and SVGEGT. CDR3 length: 15 residues. Regarding this clonotype: As yet, its antigen is unknown.

Source material: effector memory CD4+ T cells from blood. Documented subset: effector memory, CD45RA- CD27-. The TCR sequence derives from a human donor in good health. The chain carries TRBV6-2 or TRBV6-3 and TRBJ1-5; D gene ambiguous. For the CDR3, the DNA is TGTGCCAGCACGAGTGGTGGATCGGGCAATCAGCCCCAGCATTTT. Its protein is CASTSGGSGNQPQHF.